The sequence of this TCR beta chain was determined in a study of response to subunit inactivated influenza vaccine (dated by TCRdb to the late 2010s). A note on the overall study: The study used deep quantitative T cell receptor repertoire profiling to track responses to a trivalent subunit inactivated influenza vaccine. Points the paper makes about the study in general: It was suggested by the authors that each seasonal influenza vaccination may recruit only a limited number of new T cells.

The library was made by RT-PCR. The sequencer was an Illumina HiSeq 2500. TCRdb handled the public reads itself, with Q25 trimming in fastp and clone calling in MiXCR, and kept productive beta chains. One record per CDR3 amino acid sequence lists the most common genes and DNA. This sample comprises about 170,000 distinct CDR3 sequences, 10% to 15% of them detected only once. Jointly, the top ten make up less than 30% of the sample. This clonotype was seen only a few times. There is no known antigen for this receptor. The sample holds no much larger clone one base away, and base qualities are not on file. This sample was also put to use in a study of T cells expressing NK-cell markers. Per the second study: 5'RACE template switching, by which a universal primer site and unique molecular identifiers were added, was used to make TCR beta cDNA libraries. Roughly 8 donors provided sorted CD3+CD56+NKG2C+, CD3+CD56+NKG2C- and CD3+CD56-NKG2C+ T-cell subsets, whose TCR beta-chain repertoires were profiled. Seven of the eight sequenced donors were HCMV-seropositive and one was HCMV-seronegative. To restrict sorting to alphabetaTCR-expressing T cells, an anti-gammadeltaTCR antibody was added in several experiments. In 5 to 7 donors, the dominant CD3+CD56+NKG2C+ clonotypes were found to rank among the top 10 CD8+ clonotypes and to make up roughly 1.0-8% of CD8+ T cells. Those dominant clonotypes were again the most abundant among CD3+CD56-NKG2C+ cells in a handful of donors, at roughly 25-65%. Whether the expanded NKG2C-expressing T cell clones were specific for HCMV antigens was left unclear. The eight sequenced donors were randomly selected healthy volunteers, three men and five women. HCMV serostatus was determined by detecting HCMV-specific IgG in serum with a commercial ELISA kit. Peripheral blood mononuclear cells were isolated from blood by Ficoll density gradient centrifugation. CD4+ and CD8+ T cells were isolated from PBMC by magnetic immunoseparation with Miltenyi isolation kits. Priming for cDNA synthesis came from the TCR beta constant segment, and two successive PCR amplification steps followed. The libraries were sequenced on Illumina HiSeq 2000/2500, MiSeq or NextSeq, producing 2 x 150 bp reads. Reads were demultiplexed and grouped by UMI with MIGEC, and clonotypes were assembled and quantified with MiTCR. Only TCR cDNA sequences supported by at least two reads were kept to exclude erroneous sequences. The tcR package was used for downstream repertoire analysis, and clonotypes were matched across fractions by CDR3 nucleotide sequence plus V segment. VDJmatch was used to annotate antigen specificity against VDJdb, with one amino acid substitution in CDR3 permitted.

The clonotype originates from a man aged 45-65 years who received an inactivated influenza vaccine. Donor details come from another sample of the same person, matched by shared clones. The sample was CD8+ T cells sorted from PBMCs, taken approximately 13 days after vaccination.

The nucleotide sequence is TGCAGTCTGATTGACAGGGGTGGCTATGGCTACACCTTC. This yields the protein CSLIDRGGYGYTF. This receptor chain uses TRBV20-1 and TRBJ1-2, and TRBD1 aligns with 8 junction nucleotides. The CDR3 spans 13 residues, from the cysteine through the phenylalanine. Only the CDR3 portion is preserved as DNA: 39 bases, with reading frame beginning at the first base. Looking up the germline V gene (reference sequence) yields CDR1 DFQATT and CDR2 SNEGSKA. V loses 8 bases at its end and J loses 4 bases; junction bases beyond the gene matches: 9.